These 24 T cell receptor beta chains originate from one sample sequenced in a study of blood T cell repertoires in COVID-19. Clones were read by immunoSEQ multiplex PCR, and TCRdb kept only the in-frame ones, dropping some. The repertoire consists of approximately 170,000 clones, with 86% occurring once and the leading ten covering roughly 3.5%. Sequences were obtained from peripheral blood. Receptors were obtained from a man aged 70 or older with acute or convalescent COVID-19.

V and J are TRBV6-5 and TRBJ1-4, with a weak D call TRBD1 (5 bases). The germline V gene encodes CDR1 MNHEY and CDR2 SVGAGI. The V and J ends lost 8 bases and 7 bases respectively, with 14 bases between them. This CDR3 spans 13 amino acids. CDR3 coding DNA: TGTGCCAGCTCGCGGGGGGGATTTGAAAAACTGTTTTTT. Amino acid sequence: CASSRGGFEKLFF.

In its sample, this clone was seen once. The chain uses TRBV12-3 or TRBV12-4 and TRBJ2-1; D not resolved. The CDR3 length is 13 residues. V gave up 4 bases and J gave up 4 bases, with 8 bases separating them. The CDR3 loop reads CASSSLRYNEQFF. CDR3 sequence (DNA): TGTGCCAGCAGTTCGTTGAGATACAATGAGCAGTTCTTC.

The gene calls are TRBV30 and TRBJ1-1; a possible D gene is TRBD1 (5 bases). The V and J ends lost 4 bases and 7 bases respectively, with 13 bases between them. This CDR3 spans 12 amino acids. In germline, CDR1 is GTSNPN, CDR2 SVGIG (reference sequence). CDR3 nucleotides: TGTGCCTGGACCCCTGGAGGGGTTGAAGCTTTCTTT. Protein: CAWTPGGVEAFF.

This chain joins TRBV6-1 and TRBJ2-3; 9 nucleotides match TRBD2. The V gene's germline CDR1 is MNHNS and CDR2 SASEGT. The trim removed 3 bases at V and 5 bases at J, leaving 9 bases unmatched. The CDR3 contains 16 residues. CDR3 protein: CASSEGSGRGGDTQYF. The CDR3 DNA follows: TGTGCCAGCAGTGAGGGTAGCGGGAGAGGTGGAGATACGCAGTATTTT.

This sequence joins TRBV6-6 and TRBJ1-1; possibly TRBD1 for D (6 bases). The CDR3 is 14 residues long. The germline V gene has CDR1 MNHNY and CDR2 SVGAGI (reference sequence). Trimming pared 0 bases from V and 4 bases from J, leaving 9 bases between. The CDR3 protein is CASSYSGGGTEAFF. CDR3 in DNA: TGTGCCAGCAGTTACTCGGGAGGGGGCACTGAAGCTTTCTTT.

The gene calls are TRBV20-1 and TRBJ1-4; D not resolved. Germline CDR1 and CDR2: DFQATT and SNEGSKA (reference sequence). The CDR3 sequence is 13 residues long. With 6 bases removed from V and 7 bases from J, the gap between germline ends came to 15 bases. CDR3 protein: CSASTGEGEKLFF. As DNA, the CDR3 is TGCAGTGCCAGTACCGGGGAGGGTGAAAAACTGTTTTTT.

The chain is built from TRBV6-5 and TRBJ1-2; D possibly corresponds to TRBD1 (6 bases). The CDR3 loop spans 15 amino acids. Between the trimmed V and J ends, which lost 4 bases and 0 bases, there was a span of 12 bases. Germline CDR1 is MNHEY and CDR2 is SVGAGI. As DNA, the CDR3 is TGTGCCAGCAGTTCTCCAGGGGCGACTAACTATGGCTACACCTTC. Translating gives CASSSPGATNYGYTF.

The chain has TRBV7-8 and TRBJ1-1; tentative D call: TRBD1 (5 bases). The CDR3 contains 14 residues. Germline CDR1 reads SGHVS; CDR2 reads FQNEAQ. Trimming removed 1 base at V and 4 bases at J, with 10 bases between. CDR3 sequence (DNA): TGTGCCAGCAGCTTAGTAGGCAGGGTCACTGAAGCTTTCTTT. Its protein product is CASSLVGRVTEAFF.

The rearrangement joins TRBV9 to TRBJ2-5; maybe TRBD2 (6 bases). The CDR3 spans 15 residues. Germline CDR1 SGDLS, CDR2 YYNGEE. V was pared by 0 bases and J by 2 bases, with 11 bases between. CDR3 region: CASSVDGTSQETQYF. The CDR3 DNA is TGTGCCAGCAGCGTAGACGGGACTTCTCAAGAGACCCAGTACTTC.

The gene calls are TRBV20-1 and TRBJ2-1; D is possibly TRBD2 (6 bases). Germline CDR1 DFQATT, CDR2 SNEGSKA (reference sequence). The CDR3 has 14 amino acids. Trimming took 3 bases from V and 4 from J, leaving 13 bases between them. DNA of the CDR3: TGCAGTGCTAGTAGGGACTTAGCTTACAATGAGCAGTTCTTC. This codes for CSASRDLAYNEQFF.

The chain joins TRBV28 to TRBJ2-3, with TRBD1 matching over 9 bases. The germline CDR1 and CDR2 sequences are MDHEN and SYDVKM. The ends lost 2 bases at V and 3 bases at J; junction bases unmatched: 12. CDR3 length: 18 amino acids. CDR3 in amino acids: CASSLHTGGGPGTDTQYF. CDR3 nucleotides: TGTGCCAGCAGTTTACACACAGGGGGCGGCCCGGGTACAGATACGCAGTATTTT.

This clone was found a few times. The chain links TRBV15 to TRBJ2-7, with TRBD1 matching over 9 bases. The length of the CDR3 is 13 residues. The V and J ends lost 6 bases and 5 bases, in that order; junction bases with no gene match: 5. Germline CDR1 LNHNV, CDR2 YYDKDF (reference sequence). The CDR3 loop is CATRRDRVDEQYF. CDR3 nucleotide sequence: TGTGCCACCAGACGGGACAGGGTAGACGAGCAGTACTTC.

CDR3: CAWSVTVGYEQYF. In DNA, the CDR3 is TGTGCCTGGAGTGTTACAGTGGGCTACGAGCAGTACTTC. V gene TRBV30 combines with J gene TRBJ2-7, with D hard to call. Trimming removed 0 bases from V and 3 bases from J, with 9 bases in between. The CDR3 covers 13 residues. The germline gives CDR1 GTSNPN, CDR2 SVGIG (reference sequence).

The gene calls are TRBV11-2 and TRBJ1-2; TRBD1 agrees at 7 bases. V shed 5 bases and J 8 bases; nucleotides not matched to a gene: 5. Germline loops: CDR1 SGHAT, CDR2 FQNNGV. The length of the CDR3 is 12 residues. The CDR3 coding sequence is TGTGCCAGCAGCCTAGGACAGGCCGGCTACACCTTC. Its translation is CASSLGQAGYTF.

This clone was picked up one time. The genes are TRBV2 and TRBJ1-5; no reliable D call. The CDR3 is 14 amino acids. Germline-derived CDR1 and CDR2 are SNHLY and FYNNEI. V gave up 2 bases and J gave up 5 bases, with 10 bases separating them. As DNA, the CDR3 is TGTGCCAGCAGTGAAAGGAATGGAGATCAGCCCCAGCATTTT. Its translation: CASSERNGDQPQHF.

The rearrangement joins TRBV6-5 to TRBJ2-7, with 7 bases matching TRBD2. V lost 7 bases, J lost 0 bases, and 6 bases stayed unmatched. The length of the CDR3 is 14 residues. Per germline, CDR1 MNHEY and CDR2 SVGAGI. CDR3 bases: TGTGCCAGCACTCGGGGACTACTCTCCTACGAGCAGTACTTC. It is translated as CASTRGLLSYEQYF.

The J gene is TRBJ2-7, the V gene TRBV7-8; a weak D match, TRBD2 (5 bases). The V end was cut by 0 bases, the J end by 4 bases, with 13 bases between. The CDR3 is made up of 15 amino acids. The V gene's germline CDR1 is SGHVS and CDR2 FQNEAQ. The CDR3 loop reads CASSLAQEGGYEQYF. The DNA for the CDR3 is TGTGCCAGCAGCTTAGCACAAGAGGGTGGGTACGAGCAGTACTTC.

This chain uses TRBV7-9 with TRBJ2-7, with D possibly being TRBD2 (6 bases). This CDR3 region has 18 residues. Germline V gene data show CDR1 as SEHNR and CDR2 as FQNEAQ (reference sequence). Trimming pared 0 bases from V and 0 bases from J, leaving 18 bases between. CDR3 bases: TGTGCCAGCAGCTTAGCAACGGAGGCGGGAAGGGTCTCCTACGAGCAGTACTTC. This encodes CASSLATEAGRVSYEQYF.

The chain couples TRBV24-1 to TRBJ2-5; 7 bases fit TRBD1. Trimming took 3 bases from V and 5 from J; bases not matched to a gene: 8. In germline, CDR1 is KGHDR, CDR2 SFDVKD. CDR3 size: 15 residues. This CDR3 is CATSDARQGGETQYF. The CDR3 DNA reads as TGTGCCACCAGTGATGCACGACAGGGTGGGGAGACCCAGTACTTC.

This chain links TRBV7-8 with TRBJ2-7; 10 positions match TRBD2. Germline V gives CDR1 SGHVS, CDR2 FQNEAQ. The CDR3 loop spans 13 amino acids. V lost 2 bases and J lost 7; bases outside the gene matches: 2. The chain's CDR3 is CASSLSGRGEQYF. The CDR3 coding sequence is TGTGCCAGCAGCTTAAGCGGGAGGGGAGAGCAGTACTTC.

V and J are TRBV28 and TRBJ1-1; perhaps TRBD1 as D (6 bases). CDR3 length: 16 amino acids. Germline CDR1 MDHEN, CDR2 SYDVKM. Trimming shortened V by 5 bases and J by 0 bases, and 16 bases separated the two germline ends. Here the CDR3 DNA reads TGTGCCAGCAGTCCGAGACCCACAGGGATGAACACTGAAGCTTTCTTT. Protein sequence: CASSPRPTGMNTEAFF.

The chain recombines TRBV28 with TRBJ1-4, with unresolved D. V was cut by 6 bases and J by 8 bases, with 31 bases left in between. The CDR3 extends over 19 amino acids. Germline V CDR1 and CDR2: MDHEN, SYDVKM. Here the CDR3 DNA reads TGTGCCAGCAGGGCTTCGAGCCCCGAGGGTCGAGCCATAGGAGAAAAACTGTTTTTT. Amino acid sequence: CASRASSPEGRAIGEKLFF.

The CDR3 DNA reads TGTGCCAGCAGCTTAGAAGTGACTAGCGGTTATGTGCTAAATTACGAGCAGTACTTC. Amino acids: CASSLEVTSGYVLNYEQYF. The chain recombines TRBV7-9 with TRBJ2-7, with TRBD2 identical over 9 bases. J lost 4 bases, V lost 1 base, and 17 bases had no gene match. The CDR3 spans 19 residues. From germline, CDR1 is SEHNR and CDR2 FQNEAQ (reference sequence).

The V gene is TRBV7-9, the J gene TRBJ1-3, with 8 bases matching TRBD1. CDR3 length equals 14 residues. Germline V lookup: CDR1 SEHNR, CDR2 FQNEAQ (reference sequence). V lost 7 bases to trimming and J lost 6 bases; unmatched junction nucleotides: 8. The CDR3 loop is CASTLTGAVNTIYF. The CDR3 coding sequence is TGTGCCAGCACCCTGACAGGGGCCGTAAACACCATATATTTT.